The T cell receptor beta chain under discussion was sequenced for a study of blood T cell repertoires in COVID-19. Across the study: Whether acute or convalescent, the COVID-19 samples came from the United States, Italy and Spain. T cells, B-cell-depleted T cells, or PBMCs provided the cDNA or gDNA that served as material.

This clone was detected only once. This CDR3 comprises 15 residues. The V gene's germline CDR1 is SQVTM and CDR2 ANQGSEA. Trimming took 6 bases from V and 2 from J; bases not matched to a gene: 7. Per the authors' pipeline: Counts of nucleated cells, estimated from reference gene primer amplification, were obtained. Produced via immunoSEQ multiplex PCR; TCRdb's table is partial and in-frame only. V and J calls and clone size are as listed in that table; D and trimming were resolved from the DNA. The sample lists about 230,000 clones, approximately 81% occurring once. The specimen sequenced was peripheral blood. This receptor was taken from a man in his forties with acute or convalescent COVID-19. The genes are TRBV29-1 and TRBJ1-1; TRBD1 matches at 12 bases. DNA for the CDR3: TGCAGCGTCGCTACCGGGACAGGGGGCAACACTGAAGCTTTCTTT. Its protein product is CSVATGTGGNTEAFF.